Presented here are 8 T cell receptor beta chains from one specimen sequenced in a study of blood T cells in healthy people across ages. PCR was performed a second time for about 6 to 11 cycles using a sample-barcoded 5' primer and a J-beta primer mix. TCRdb recomputed calls from the 5' RACE reads with MiXCR, one row per CDR3 protein. Among more than 1.4 million distinct CDR3 sequences listed, 42% were seen once. Specimen: blood. The receptors were gathered from a woman between 18 and 30 years old in good health.

CDR3 nucleotide sequence: TGCGCCAGCAGCTTAACCGGGACAGGGAGTTTTGAGACCCAGTACTTC. Amino acids: CASSLTGTGSFETQYF. The chain has TRBV5-1 and TRBJ2-5; 9 positions match TRBD1. CDR1 SGHRS and CDR2 YFSETQ come from the germline V gene. The CDR3 has 16 residues. Trimming took 2 bases from V and 5 from J; bases not matched to a gene: 10.

This chain connects TRBV6-2 or TRBV6-3 to TRBJ2-3; D perhaps matches TRBD2 (6 bases). Trimming shortened V by 10 bases and J by 1 base, and 12 bases separated the two germline ends. The CDR3 spans 13 residues. In germline, CDR1 is MNHEY, CDR2 SVGEGT. In DNA form, the CDR3 reads TGTGCCACCGTACCGGGGGGCACAGATACGCAGTATTTT. Translation gives CATVPGGTDTQYF.

CDR3 DNA: TGCGCCAGCAGCTTGGCGGCTAGGGAAGTGTACAATGAGCAGTACTTC. Protein product: CASSLAAREVYNEQYF. This rearrangement joins TRBV5-1 to TRBJ2-1; the D is unclear. The assigned J gene may be wrong: the sequence end matches TRBJ2-7 better. Germline lookup yields CDR1 SGHRS and CDR2 YFSETQ. The CDR3 is 16 amino acids.

The chain uses TRBV3-1 and TRBJ2-3, with 7 bases lining up with TRBD2. Germline lookup yields CDR1 LGHDT and CDR2 YNNKEL (reference sequence). The CDR3 length is 15 residues. Losses at the gene ends were 5 bases for V and 6 bases for J; bases not matched to a gene: 11. Written as DNA, the CDR3 is TGTGCCAGCAGCTCGCTAGCGGCTTTCACGGATACGCAGTATTTT. It encodes CASSSLAAFTDTQYF.

The chain uses TRBV5-1 and TRBJ2-1, with 13 nucleotides matching TRBD2. CDR3 length equals 21 residues. CDR1 and CDR2 (germline): SGHRS, YFSETQ. Trimming took 4 bases from V and 0 from J; bases not matched to a gene: 16. The CDR3, as DNA: TGCGCCAGCAGCGGGACTAGCGGGAAATGGATAGGGCCCAGCTCCTACAATGAGCAGTTCTTC. Encoded protein: CASSGTSGKWIGPSSYNEQFF.

The chain couples TRBV15 to TRBJ2-1; D uncertain. V dropped 7 bases and J dropped 0 bases, with 7 bases sitting between them. Germline CDR1 is LNHNV and CDR2 is YYDKDF (reference sequence). The CDR3 spans 13 residues. The CDR3 nucleotides are TGTGCCACCACTACTCCCTCCTACAATGAGCAGTTCTTC. Its protein is CATTTPSYNEQFF. Combining the CDR3 with reference TRBV15 and TRBJ2-1 gives the whole variable domain DAMVIQNPRYQVTQFGKPVTLSCSQTLNHNVMYWYQQKSSQAPKLLFHYYDKDFNNEADTPDNFQSRRPNTSFCFLDIRSPGLGDTAMYLCATTTPSYNEQFFGPGTRLTVL.

This clonotype was detected a few times. The V gene is TRBV20-1, the J gene TRBJ1-2, with D possibly being TRBD1 (5 bases). This CDR3 region has 11 residues. Trimming left V 7 bases short and J 4 bases short, with 10 bases between. Germline V gives CDR1 DFQATT, CDR2 SNEGSKA (reference sequence). This CDR3 reads CSGGATYGYTF. Here the CDR3 DNA reads TGCAGTGGAGGGGCTACCTATGGCTACACCTTC.

The V and J genes are TRBV20-1 and TRBJ2-1; D is unclear. This CDR3 has 11 residues. Germline V gives CDR1 DFQATT, CDR2 SNEGSKA (reference sequence). Trimming pared 5 bases from V and 6 bases from J, leaving 8 bases between. CDR3 in amino acids: CSAPGGNEQFF. CDR3 nucleotide sequence: TGCAGTGCTCCGGGTGGCAATGAGCAGTTCTTC.